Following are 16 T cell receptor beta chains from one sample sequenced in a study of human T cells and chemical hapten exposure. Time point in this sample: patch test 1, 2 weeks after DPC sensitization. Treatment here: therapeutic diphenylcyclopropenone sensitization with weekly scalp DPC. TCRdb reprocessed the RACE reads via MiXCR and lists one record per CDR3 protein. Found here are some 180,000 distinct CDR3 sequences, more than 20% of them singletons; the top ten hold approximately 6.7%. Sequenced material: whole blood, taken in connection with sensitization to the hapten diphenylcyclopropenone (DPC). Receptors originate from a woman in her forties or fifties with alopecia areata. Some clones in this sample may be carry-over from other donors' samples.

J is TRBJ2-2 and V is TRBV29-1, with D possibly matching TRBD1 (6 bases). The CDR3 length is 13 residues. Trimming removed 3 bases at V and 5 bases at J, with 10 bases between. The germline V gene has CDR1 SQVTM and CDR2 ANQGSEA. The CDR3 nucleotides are TGCAGCGTTGACTCCCAGGGGACCGGGGAGCTGTTTTTT. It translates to CSVDSQGTGELFF.

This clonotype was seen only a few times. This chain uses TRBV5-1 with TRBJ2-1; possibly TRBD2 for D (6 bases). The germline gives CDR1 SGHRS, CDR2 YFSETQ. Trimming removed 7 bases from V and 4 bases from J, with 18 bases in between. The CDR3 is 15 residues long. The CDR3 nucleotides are TGCGCCAGCGGTATAGCGGAAGGTAGTTACAATGAGCAGTTCTTC. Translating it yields CASGIAEGSYNEQFF.

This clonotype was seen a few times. CDR3 sequence (DNA): TGTGCCAGCAGCCCGGGACTAGCGTCGTCTTCCCCCAGCGGAAGCACAGATACGCAGTATTTT. Its translation is CASSPGLASSSPSGSTDTQYF. The chain uses TRBV5-4 and TRBJ2-3; TRBD2 matches at 10 bases. Germline V CDR1 and CDR2: SGHNT, YYREEE (reference sequence). The trim removed 4 bases at V and 0 bases at J, leaving 20 bases unmatched. The CDR3 totals 21 residues.

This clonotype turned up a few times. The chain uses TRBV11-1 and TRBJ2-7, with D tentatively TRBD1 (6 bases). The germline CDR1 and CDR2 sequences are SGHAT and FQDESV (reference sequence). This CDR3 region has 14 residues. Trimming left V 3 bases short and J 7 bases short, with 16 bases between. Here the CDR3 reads CASSFILGAREQYF. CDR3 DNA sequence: TGTGCCAGCAGCTTCATCTTGGGGGCAAGGGAGCAGTACTTC.

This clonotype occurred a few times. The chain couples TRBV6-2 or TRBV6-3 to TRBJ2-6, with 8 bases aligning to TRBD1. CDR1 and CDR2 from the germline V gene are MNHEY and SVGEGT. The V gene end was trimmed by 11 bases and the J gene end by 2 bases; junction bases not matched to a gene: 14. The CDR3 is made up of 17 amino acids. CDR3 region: CAGESRQGNAGANVLTF. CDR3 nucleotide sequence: TGTGCCGGCGAATCGAGACAGGGGAATGCTGGGGCCAACGTCCTGACTTTC.

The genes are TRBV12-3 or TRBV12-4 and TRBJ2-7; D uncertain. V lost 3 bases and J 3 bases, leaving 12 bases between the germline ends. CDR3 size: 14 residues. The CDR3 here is CASSFRQRYYEQYF. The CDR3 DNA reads TGTGCCAGCAGTTTTAGGCAGCGATACTACGAGCAGTACTTC.

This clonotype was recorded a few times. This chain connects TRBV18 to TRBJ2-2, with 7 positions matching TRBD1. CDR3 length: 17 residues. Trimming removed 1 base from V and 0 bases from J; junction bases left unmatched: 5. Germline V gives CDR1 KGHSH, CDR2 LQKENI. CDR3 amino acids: CASSPLRTGPNTGELFF. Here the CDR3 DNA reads TGTGCCAGCTCACCACTCCGGACAGGCCCGAACACCGGGGAGCTGTTTTTT.

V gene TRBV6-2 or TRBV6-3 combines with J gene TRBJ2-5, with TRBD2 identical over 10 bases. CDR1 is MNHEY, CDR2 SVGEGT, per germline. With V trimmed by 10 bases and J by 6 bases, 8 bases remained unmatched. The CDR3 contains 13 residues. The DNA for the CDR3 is TGTGCCACCCTAGCGGGAGATTTGAAGACCCAGTACTTC. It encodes CATLAGDLKTQYF.

The CDR3, as DNA: TGTGCCAGCAGCTCCAACTACGAGCAGTACTTC. Translated: CASSSNYEQYF. The chain links TRBV11-2 to TRBJ2-7; D gene uncertain. The CDR3 sequence is 11 residues long. V lost 4 bases and J lost 3, with 4 bases in between. CDR1 is SGHAT, CDR2 FQNNGV, per germline. Full variable domain (rest looked up from reference TRBV11-2 and TRBJ2-7): EAGVAQSPRYKIIEKRQSVAFWCNPISGHATLYWYQQILGQGPKLLIQFQNNGVVDDSQLPKDRFSAERLKGVDSTLKIQPAKLEDSAVYLCASSSNYEQYFGPGTRLTVT.

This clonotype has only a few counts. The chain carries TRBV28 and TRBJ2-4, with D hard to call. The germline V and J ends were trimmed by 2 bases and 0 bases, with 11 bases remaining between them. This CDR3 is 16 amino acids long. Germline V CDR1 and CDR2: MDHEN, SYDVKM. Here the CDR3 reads CASSLQALLAKNIQYF. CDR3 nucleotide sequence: TGTGCCAGCAGTTTACAGGCCCTACTAGCCAAAAACATTCAGTACTTC.

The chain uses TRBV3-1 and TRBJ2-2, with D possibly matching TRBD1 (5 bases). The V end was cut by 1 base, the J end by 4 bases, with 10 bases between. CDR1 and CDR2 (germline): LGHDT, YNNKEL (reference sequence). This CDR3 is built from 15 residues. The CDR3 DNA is TGTGCCAGCAGCCAAGTCTCAGGGTTCACCGGGGAGCTGTTTTTT. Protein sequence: CASSQVSGFTGELFF. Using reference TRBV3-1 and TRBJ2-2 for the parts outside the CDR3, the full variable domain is DTAVSQTPKYLVTQMGNDKSIKCEQNLGHDTMYWYKQDSKKFLKIMFSYNNKELIINETVPNRFSPKSPDKAHLNLHINSLELGDSAVYFCASSQVSGFTGELFFGEGSRLTVL.

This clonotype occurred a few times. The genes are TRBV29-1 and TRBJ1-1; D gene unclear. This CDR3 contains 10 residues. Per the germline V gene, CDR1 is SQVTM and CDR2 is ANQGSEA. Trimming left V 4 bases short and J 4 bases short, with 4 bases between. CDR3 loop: CSVGVTEAFF. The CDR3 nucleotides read TGCAGCGTTGGGGTCACTGAAGCTTTCTTT.

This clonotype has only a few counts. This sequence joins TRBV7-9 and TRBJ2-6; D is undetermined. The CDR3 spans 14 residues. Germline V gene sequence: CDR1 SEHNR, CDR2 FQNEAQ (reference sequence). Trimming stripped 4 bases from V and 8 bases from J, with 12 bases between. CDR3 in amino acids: CASSSRITSNVLTF. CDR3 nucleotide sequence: TGTGCCAGCAGCTCCCGTATTACGTCCAACGTCCTGACTTTC.

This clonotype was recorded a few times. CDR3 DNA: TGCAGGGTAACAGGGCAGGTGAACACTGAAGCTTTCTTT. Protein: CRVTGQVNTEAFF. The V gene is TRBV20-1, the J gene TRBJ1-1, with D perhaps matching TRBD1 (6 bases). Germline-derived CDR1 and CDR2 are DFQATT and SNEGSKA (reference sequence). CDR3 length equals 13 residues.

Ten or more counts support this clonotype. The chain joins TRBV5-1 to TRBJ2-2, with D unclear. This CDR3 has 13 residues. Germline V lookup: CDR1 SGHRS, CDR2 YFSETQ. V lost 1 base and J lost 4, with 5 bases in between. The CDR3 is CASSLSTTGELFF. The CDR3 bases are TGCGCCAGCAGCTTGAGTACCACCGGGGAGCTGTTTTTT.

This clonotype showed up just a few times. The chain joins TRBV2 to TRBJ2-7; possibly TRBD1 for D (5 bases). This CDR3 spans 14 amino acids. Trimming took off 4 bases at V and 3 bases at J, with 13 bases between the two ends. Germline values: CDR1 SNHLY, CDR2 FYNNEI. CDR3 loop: CASSVGHKGYEQYF. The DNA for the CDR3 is TGTGCCAGCAGTGTCGGACATAAAGGCTACGAGCAGTACTTC.